The 6 T cell receptor beta chains below come from one sample, sequenced in a study of tumor-infiltrating lymphocytes in primary liver carcinoma. The investigators made TCR beta cDNA from about 500 ng total RNA, using a constant-region primer. Libraries covering TCR beta were generated through three nested multiplex PCR rounds (using a slightly modified ARM-PCR). PCR rounds one and two used TRBV1-TRBV30 forward primers with a C-beta reverse primer for about 9 cycles each. TCRdb re-called the multiplex PCR reads with MiXCR, one entry per CDR3 protein. The sample consists of fewer than 350,000 distinct CDR3 sequences, roughly two thirds of them appearing once. The researchers obtained blood RNA from unsorted whole blood and also extracted germline DNA. Sequences were obtained from peripheral blood. All receptors come from a man in his forties with primary liver carcinoma and hepatitis B virus infection.

Turning to this clonotype: Possible read error: a much larger clone is one base away. The rearrangement links TRBV29-1 to TRBJ2-2; D is possibly TRBD2 (5 bases). In germline, CDR1 is SQVTM, CDR2 ANQGSEA. The CDR3 contains 11 residues. The CDR3 bases are TGCAGCGGTAGTAGGGCCGGGGAGCTGTTGTTT. This sequence encodes CSGSRAGELLF.

The V gene is TRBV28, the J gene TRBJ1-2, with D uncertain. The CDR3 covers 14 residues. From germline, CDR1 is MDHEN and CDR2 SYDVKM. V was clipped by 6 bases and J by 6 bases, with 17 bases between them. The CDR3 loop reads CASSPGGIGNGYTF. The DNA for the CDR3 is TGTGCCAGCAGCCCCGGAGGGATAGGGAATGGCTACACCTTC.

Remarks on this clonotype: A read error may produce the germline difference seen at one junction end. CDR3 nucleotide sequence: TGTGCCAGCAGCTTAGTGGGCAGGGACACCGAAGCTTTCTTT. It specifies CASSLVGRDTEAFF. The chain has TRBV11-1 and TRBJ1-1, with a weak D call TRBD1 (6 bases). Germline loops: CDR1 SGHAT, CDR2 FQDESV (reference sequence). The CDR3 spans 14 residues.

The chain combines TRBV5-4 with TRBJ2-7; D tentatively fits TRBD1 or TRBD2 (5 bases each). Trimming pared 4 bases from V and 1 base from J, leaving 12 bases between. Germline values: CDR1 SGHNT, CDR2 YYREEE (reference sequence). The CDR3 runs to 14 residues. CDR3 amino acids: CASSHSGGSYEQYF. The CDR3 nucleotides read TGTGCCAGCAGCCATAGTGGGGGTTCCTACGAGCAGTACTTC.

About this clonotype: One base away lies a much larger clone, so this may be a sequencing read error. Written as DNA, the CDR3 is TGTGCCAGCAGTGAAGAGGGGGGCAACGGAAACACCATATATTTT. It translates to CASSEEGGNGNTIYF. The chain links TRBV6-1 to TRBJ1-3; weak D call: TRBD1 (6 bases). V lost 1 base to trimming and J lost 4 bases, with 11 bases between them. This CDR3 spans 15 amino acids. The germline gives CDR1 MNHNS, CDR2 SASEGT.

A note on this clonotype: The germline gene is not matched at one end of the junction; a read error may be the cause. CDR3 sequence: CASHVSFSSGSLRETRYF. Written as DNA, the CDR3 is TGTGCCAGCCATGTCTCCTTTTCTAGCGGGAGCTTAAGAGAGACCCGGTACTTC. The chain uses TRBV28 and TRBJ2-5, with TRBD2 matching over 10 bases. The germline V gene encodes CDR1 MDHEN and CDR2 SYDVKM. The length of the CDR3 is 18 residues.